Listed below are T cell receptor beta chains from one sample, sequenced in a study of spatial heterogeneity in lung cancer. TCRdb redid the calling of the 5' RACE reads with MiXCR, one entry per CDR3 protein. The data hold 39,000 or so distinct CDR3 sequences, with around 3.1% observed a single time. The source was normal lung tissue next to the tumor, collected at surgery. These receptors all come from a male donor with early-stage non-small cell lung cancer. CDR3s include the opening cysteine and the closing phenylalanine or tryptophan. The D gene is left open where the match is weak. Where a row states a size, it is once, few, many or the class of an expanded clone; other rows omit it.

j_call	v_call	d_call	cdr3_length	clone_size	cdr3_nt	cdr3_aa
TRBJ2-1	TRBV3-1	NA	11	many	TGTGCCAGCAGGGGACCCGGTGAGCAGTTCTTC	CASRGPGEQFF
TRBJ2-1	TRBV5-1	TRBD1	15	many	TGCGCCAGCAGCTTATCGGACAGGGACTTGAATGAGCAGTTCTTC	CASSLSDRDLNEQFF
TRBJ2-7	TRBV20-1	TRBD1	15	NA	TGCAGTGCGAGTAGACAGGGGGTGCTGATAAACGAGCAGTACTTC	CSASRQGVLINEQYF
TRBJ1-1	TRBV6-6	NA	14	many	TGTGCCAGCAGTTACTCGGGAGGGAGGGCTGAAGCTTTCTTT	CASSYSGGRAEAFF
TRBJ2-1	TRBV5-1	TRBD1	16	many	TGCGCCAGCAGCGCGGAACCGGGACAGGGGATGGGTGAGCAGTTCTTC	CASSAEPGQGMGEQFF
TRBJ2-3	TRBV29-1	NA	12	many	TGCAGCGCGGGGCAGGGTGCAGATACGCAGTATTTT	CSAGQGADTQYF
TRBJ2-1	TRBV28	NA	12	many	TGTGCCAGCAGCACTAGCAACCATGAGCAGTTCTTC	CASSTSNHEQFF
TRBJ1-5	TRBV28	NA	14	many	TGTGCCAGCAGGAGACAGACCCTTGGGCAGCCCCAGCATTTT	CASRRQTLGQPQHF
TRBJ2-3	TRBV9	NA	14	many	TGTGCCAGCAGCCCAAATGTAGGGGCAGATACGCAGTATTTT	CASSPNVGADTQYF
TRBJ1-5	TRBV20-1	NA	14	many	TGCAGTGCTAGTAGAGGGGCCTACAATCAGCCCCAGCATTTT	CSASRGAYNQPQHF
TRBJ2-5	TRBV18	NA	19	few	TGTGCCAGCTCACCAACCCCCATCAGAAGCGGACTCGAAAAAGGGACCCAGTACTTC	CASSPTPIRSGLEKGTQYF
TRBJ2-1	TRBV27	NA	11	many	TGTGCCAGCAGTCTAAACAATGAGCAGTTCTTC	CASSLNNEQFF
TRBJ1-2	TRBV7-2	NA	14	many	TGTGCCAGCAGCTTAGTCGGCAGCAACTATGGCTACACCTTC	CASSLVGSNYGYTF
TRBJ1-2	TRBV5-1	NA	16	many	TGCGCCAGCAGCTTGGTTCCCCTTGGGAATTTCAATGGCTACACCTTC	CASSLVPLGNFNGYTF
TRBJ1-6	TRBV6-1	TRBD1	14	many	TGTGCCAGCAGTGGACAGGGGAGGGATTCACCCCTCCACTTT	CASSGQGRDSPLHF
TRBJ2-2	TRBV10-3	TRBD1	15	many	TGTGCCATCAGGCCCGGGACAGGGGTCACCGGGGAGCTGTTTTTT	CAIRPGTGVTGELFF
TRBJ2-2	TRBV3-1	NA	12	many	TGTGCCAGCAGCCACCGGACCGGGGAGCTGTTTTTT	CASSHRTGELFF
TRBJ1-5	TRBV20-1	NA	12	few	TGCAGTGCTAGCCCGCCGGGACAGCCCCAGCATTTT	CSASPPGQPQHF
TRBJ2-3	TRBV5-1	TRBD1	16	many	TGCGCCAGCAGCTTGGCCCTGGGACAGGGACTTGATACGCAGTATTTT	CASSLALGQGLDTQYF
TRBJ2-7	TRBV7-3	TRBD2	15	NA	TGTGCCAGCAGCTTCAGCGGGGGGACAGCCTACGAGCAGTACTTC	CASSFSGGTAYEQYF
TRBJ2-5	TRBV9	TRBD2	15	many	TGTGCCAGCGCGAGGACTAGCGGGAGCCTCGAGACCCAGTACTTC	CASARTSGSLETQYF
TRBJ1-2	TRBV3-1	NA	13	many	TGTGCCAGCAGCCTGGAAGGGGGAAGAGGCTACACCTTC	CASSLEGGRGYTF
TRBJ2-7	TRBV7-2	NA	11	few	TGTGCCAGCAGCAACCGGGAGACGAGGTACTTC	CASSNRETRYF
TRBJ1-1	TRBV20-1	NA	10	few	TGCAGTGGGGGGGGCTACGGAGCTTTCTTT	CSGGGYGAFF
TRBJ1-6	TRBV15	NA	12	many	TGTGCCACCAGCAGAGATAATTCACCCCTCCACTTT	CATSRDNSPLHF
TRBJ2-5	TRBV7-8	NA	16	many	TGTGCCAGCAGCTTAAATTCACAATGGGGCCAAGAGACCCAGTACTTC	CASSLNSQWGQETQYF
TRBJ2-7	TRBV11-2	NA	12	many	TGTGCCAGCAGCCCCCCGGTTAGCGAGCAGTACTTC	CASSPPVSEQYF
TRBJ1-2	TRBV28	NA	13	many	TGTGCCAGCAGGGGCAGGAGTCACTATGGCTACACCTTC	CASRGRSHYGYTF
TRBJ2-5	TRBV18	TRBD2	15	many	TGTGCCAGCTCAAGACTAGCCGGGGGCCAAGAGACCCAGTACTTC	CASSRLAGGQETQYF
TRBJ1-5	TRBV3-1	NA	13	many	TGTGCCAGCAGCCGGGGTGCTGATCAGCCCCAGCATTTT	CASSRGADQPQHF
TRBJ2-1	TRBV4-1	NA	14	many	TGCGCCAGCAGCCAAGGGTCGGGGTTGGATGAGCAGTTCTTC	CASSQGSGLDEQFF
TRBJ2-5	TRBV5-5	NA	15	many	TGTGCCAGCAGCTTGGTTCAGGGCCCGGGGGAGACCCAGTACTTC	CASSLVQGPGETQYF
TRBJ1-1	TRBV20-1	TRBD1	14	many	TGCAGTGCTGAAATTTCCCGGGACAGGGGGCGAGCTTTCTTT	CSAEISRDRGRAFF
TRBJ1-3	TRBV12-3/TRBV12-4	NA	14	many	TGTGCCAGCAGAATGGGAGGATCTGGAAACACCATATATTTT	CASRMGGSGNTIYF
TRBJ1-3	TRBV5-1	TRBD1	14	many	TGCGCCAGCAGCTTGGCCGGACAGGGGGACACCATATATTTT	CASSLAGQGDTIYF
TRBJ1-3	TRBV9	TRBD1	15	many	TGTGCCAGCTCCGGGACAGGGTTCTCTGGAAACACCATATATTTT	CASSGTGFSGNTIYF
TRBJ2-3	TRBV11-3	NA	13	many	TGTGCCAGCAGGGAAGTTGATACAGATACGCAGTATTTT	CASREVDTDTQYF
TRBJ2-1	TRBV7-6	NA	17	many	TGTGCCAGCAGGGGTGACAGGGGGGGACTAGCAGCGGATGAGCAGTTCTTC	CASRGDRGGLAADEQFF
TRBJ2-1	TRBV24-1	TRBD1	16	many	TGTGCCACCAGTGATAAGGGACAGGGCCTCTACAATGAGCAGTTCTTC	CATSDKGQGLYNEQFF
TRBJ2-6	TRBV6-2/TRBV6-3	TRBD1	18	many	TGTGCCAGCAGCGTGACAGGGGACCCTACCTCTGGGGCCAACGTCCTGACTTTC	CASSVTGDPTSGANVLTF
TRBJ2-1	TRBV27	NA	13	many	TGTGCCAGCAGCCACCAGGGCTACAATGAGCAGTTCTTC	CASSHQGYNEQFF
TRBJ2-3	TRBV28	NA	15	many	TGTGCCAGCAGTTTGAAGGGCAGGGGCACAGATACGCAGTATTTT	CASSLKGRGTDTQYF
TRBJ2-1	TRBV29-1	TRBD1	16	NA	TGCAGCGTTGAAGCTTCGGACAGGACCACCTACAATGAGCAGTTCTTC	CSVEASDRTTYNEQFF
TRBJ1-5	TRBV6-2/TRBV6-3	NA	13	many	TGTGCCAGCACGGGCAGGGGCGCTCAGCCCCAGCATTTT	CASTGRGAQPQHF
TRBJ2-5	TRBV5-1	NA	12	many	TGCGCCAGCAGCCAGACGCAAGAGACCCAGTACTTC	CASSQTQETQYF
TRBJ2-5	TRBV18	NA	16	many	TGTGCCAGCTCACCACCGAGAGGCAGAGCCCAAGAGACCCAGTACTTC	CASSPPRGRAQETQYF
TRBJ1-6	TRBV5-5	NA	14	many	TGTGCCAGCAGCCGCAAGGGGTCGGGATCACCCCTCCACTTT	CASSRKGSGSPLHF
TRBJ2-5	TRBV29-1	TRBD2	12	many	TGCAGCGTTGAGGGACTAGCGGAGACCCAGTACTTC	CSVEGLAETQYF
TRBJ2-1	TRBV9	TRBD2	15	many	TGTGCCAGCAGCGTAGGAGCGGGGTCGTACAATGAGCAGTTCTTC	CASSVGAGSYNEQFF
TRBJ1-3	TRBV7-8	NA	15	few	TGTGCCAGCAGCTTATCCCCTTTTCCCGGAAACACCATATATTTT	CASSLSPFPGNTIYF
TRBJ2-7	TRBV28	TRBD2	18	many	TGTGCCAGCAAACTTACCGGGACTAGCGCGACCTCCTCCTACGAGCAGTACTTC	CASKLTGTSATSSYEQYF
TRBJ2-3	TRBV10-1	NA	11	many	TGCGCCAGCAGTGAGTCATATACGCAGTATTTT	CASSESYTQYF
TRBJ2-1	TRBV28	NA	11	many	TGTGCCAGCAGTCCCTACCGGGAGCAGTTCTTC	CASSPYREQFF
TRBJ2-7	TRBV29-1	NA	12	many	TGCAGCGTTCGACAGGGAGGCTACGAGCAGTACTTC	CSVRQGGYEQYF
TRBJ2-3	TRBV7-9	NA	16	few	TGTGCCAGCAGCCCTAAAGGACACCTTAGCACAGATACGCAGTATTTT	CASSPKGHLSTDTQYF